Below are 24 T cell receptor beta chains sequenced from a single sample in a study of blood T cells in healthy people across ages. Next came a second PCR, run for roughly 6 to 11 cycles, which used a sample-barcoded 5' primer along with a J-beta primer mix. TCRdb re-called the 5' RACE reads with MiXCR, one entry per CDR3 protein. The data show some 920,000 distinct CDR3 sequences, just over 50% seen once. Sequencing used blood. The source is an older woman in good health.

The J gene is TRBJ2-5, the V gene TRBV4-1; perhaps TRBD2 as D (5 bases). The CDR3 sequence is 14 residues long. CDR1 and CDR2 (germline): MGHRA, YSYEKL. Trimming left V 5 bases short and J 5 bases short, with 15 bases between. CDR3 sequence: CASSSRVRGETQYF. The CDR3, as DNA: TGCGCCAGCAGCTCGAGGGTCAGAGGGGAGACCCAGTACTTC.

The chain uses TRBV30 and TRBJ2-7; 8 nucleotides match TRBD1. Germline V gene sequence: CDR1 GTSNPN, CDR2 SVGIG (reference sequence). After removal of 2 bases from V and 7 bases from J, the junction contained 25 bases not matched to a gene. The length of the CDR3 is 19 residues. CDR3 sequence: CAWSLRQGFPRARSREQYF. In DNA form, the CDR3 reads TGTGCCTGGAGTCTGAGACAGGGGTTTCCAAGGGCGCGGTCGCGGGAGCAGTACTTC.

This clonotype was found a few times. CDR3: CASSLRGQESYEQYF. CDR3 DNA: TGTGCCAGCAGCTTGAGGGGTCAGGAGTCCTACGAGCAGTACTTC. The V and J genes are TRBV5-5 and TRBJ2-7; perhaps TRBD1 as D (5 bases). Germline values: CDR1 SGHKS, CDR2 YYEKEE (reference sequence). The CDR3 has 15 residues. Trimming left V 1 base short and J 1 base short, with 12 bases between. The variable domain in full, with the rest retrieved from reference TRBV5-5 and TRBJ2-7, is DAGVTQSPTHLIKTRGQQVTLRCSPISGHKSVSWYQQVLGQGPQFIFQYYEKEERGRGNFPDRFSARQFPNYSSELNVNALLLGDSALYLCASSLRGQESYEQYFGPGTRLTVT.

The chain recombines TRBV28 with TRBJ2-5, with D unresolved. The DNA end is a closer match to TRBJ2-7, so the J assignment may be wrong. Germline V gene sequence: CDR1 MDHEN, CDR2 SYDVKM. The CDR3 spans 16 residues. CDR3 sequence (DNA): TGTGCCAGTAAGACGGCGGCGTCACGGCTTACCTACGAGCAGTACTTC. Amino acid sequence: CASKTAASRLTYEQYF.

This clonotype has more than one count but fewer than ten. The J gene is TRBJ2-1, the V gene TRBV7-9, with 8 bases lining up with TRBD2. The CDR3 runs 15 residues. The J segment lost 6 bases and the V segment lost 11 bases, leaving 15 bases of the junction unmatched. Germline values: CDR1 SEHNR, CDR2 FQNEAQ (reference sequence). This CDR3 reads CAARDGAGAGNEQFF. In nucleotides, the CDR3 is TGTGCCGCAAGGGACGGAGCGGGAGCAGGCAATGAGCAGTTCTTC.

Turning to this clonotype: It may be a read error: a sequence one base away is much more abundant. V and J are TRBV7-2 and TRBJ2-7; D is undetermined. V was trimmed by 5 bases and J by 9 bases, leaving 23 bases between them. Germline loops: CDR1 SGHTA, CDR2 FQGNSA. This CDR3 has 15 residues. The CDR3 DNA follows: TGTGCCAGCAGCAATAATGGTTTTTCTGGAGACGGGCAGTACTTC. Translated, it gives CASSNNGFSGDGQYF.

This clonotype was picked up many times. This chain uses TRBV12-3 or TRBV12-4 with TRBJ2-5; D gene uncertain. The CDR3 covers 11 residues. Trimming stripped 7 bases from V and 5 bases from J, with 8 bases between. The CDR3 nucleotides read TGTGCCAGCACCCTGGGGGAGACCCAGTACTTC. Translated: CASTLGETQYF.

V is TRBV20-1 and J is TRBJ2-7; 11 nucleotides align to TRBD2. This CDR3 is 16 amino acids long. Germline CDR1 reads DFQATT; CDR2 reads SNEGSKA (reference sequence). V shed 4 bases and J 2 bases; nucleotides not matched to a gene: 10. The CDR3 coding sequence is TGCAGTGCTAAGGGACTAGCGGTCGGTACGCCCTACGAGCAGTACTTC. Residues: CSAKGLAVGTPYEQYF.

The table lists this clonotype with a few counts. The chain has TRBV12-3 or TRBV12-4 and TRBJ1-5, with TRBD1 as a possible D gene (6 bases). V was pared by 5 bases and J by 5 bases, with 10 bases between. This CDR3 is built from 13 residues. CDR3 sequence reads: CASSTGRYQPQHF. For the CDR3, the DNA is TGTGCCAGCAGTACAGGGAGGTATCAGCCCCAGCATTTT.

This clonotype has only a few counts. V is TRBV4-1 and J is TRBJ2-7, with 11 bases aligning to TRBD2. CDR1 MGHRA and CDR2 YSYEKL come from the germline V gene. With 2 bases clipped from V and 4 bases from J, the junction kept 4 bases outside the gene matches. CDR3 size: 15 residues. CDR3 region: CASSQSSGRVYEQYF. The CDR3, as DNA: TGCGCCAGCAGCCAAAGTAGCGGGAGGGTTTACGAGCAGTACTTC.

V gene TRBV20-1 combines with J gene TRBJ2-2; a possible D gene is TRBD2 (7 bases). Germline loops: CDR1 DFQATT, CDR2 SNEGSKA (reference sequence). There are 16 residues in the CDR3. The ends were cut back, 3 bases at V and 0 bases at J, with 14 bases in the middle. CDR3 loop: CSARHREGANTGELFF. CDR3 nucleotides: TGCAGTGCTAGGCACAGGGAGGGCGCGAACACCGGGGAGCTGTTTTTT.

In DNA, the CDR3 is TGTGCCTGGACCGCCGGGACAGGGGCTTTAGGCGAGCAGTACTTC. Encoded protein: CAWTAGTGALGEQYF. The chain recombines TRBV30 with TRBJ2-7; 10 bases line up with TRBD1. Germline V gene lookup returns CDR1 GTSNPN and CDR2 SVGIG (reference sequence). This CDR3 has 15 amino acids. J gave up 6 bases and V 4 bases, and 12 bases lay outside the gene matches.

Here the CDR3 reads CSAVDRLGTEAFF. CDR3 DNA: TGCAGCGCCGTGGACAGATTAGGCACTGAAGCTTTCTTT. The chain carries TRBV29-1 and TRBJ1-1; perhaps TRBD1 as D (6 bases). The CDR3 spans 13 residues. The V end was cut by 7 bases, the J end by 4 bases, with 16 bases between. Per the germline V gene, CDR1 is SQVTM and CDR2 is ANQGSEA.

This chain links TRBV15 with TRBJ2-2, with D possibly matching TRBD2 (6 bases). The germline gives CDR1 LNHNV, CDR2 YYDKDF (reference sequence). This CDR3 contains 15 residues. With 0 bases removed from V and 2 bases from J, the gap between germline ends came to 7 bases. The CDR3 loop is CATSREGTNTGELFF. The CDR3 DNA reads as TGTGCCACCAGCAGAGAGGGGACTAACACCGGGGAGCTGTTTTTT. The full variable domain, completed using reference TRBV15 and TRBJ2-2, is DAMVIQNPRYQVTQFGKPVTLSCSQTLNHNVMYWYQQKSSQAPKLLFHYYDKDFNNEADTPDNFQSRRPNTSFCFLDIRSPGLGDTAMYLCATSREGTNTGELFFGEGSRLTVL.

This clonotype was counted only a few times. This chain uses TRBV4-3 with TRBJ2-7; D may be TRBD2 (6 bases). V lost 2 bases and J 7 bases, leaving 15 bases between the germline ends. The length of the CDR3 is 14 residues. CDR1 is LGHNA and CDR2 is YSLEER in the germline V gene. The CDR3 loop is CASSQSSAATEQYF. The CDR3 nucleotides are TGCGCCAGCAGCCAATCTAGCGCCGCTACGGAGCAGTACTTC.

This clonotype was seen just once. The V call is TRBV27, the J call TRBJ2-4, with 13 bases matching TRBD2. V was clipped by 5 bases and J by 13 bases; unmatched bases: 11. The CDR3 runs 15 residues. In germline, CDR1 is MNHEY, CDR2 SMNVEV (reference sequence). The CDR3 sequence is CASSASGTSGVNQYF. DNA for the CDR3: TGTGCCAGCAGTGCCTCCGGGACTAGCGGGGTAAACCAGTACTTC.

The V call is TRBV25-1, the J call TRBJ2-7; possibly TRBD1 for D (5 bases). V lost 8 bases, J lost 4 bases, and 18 bases lay in between. CDR3 length equals 14 residues. Germline CDR1 is MGHDK and CDR2 is SYGVNS. CDR3 sequence reads: CASCRHGRAYEQYF. The CDR3 nucleotides are TGTGCCAGCTGTCGTCATGGCAGGGCGTACGAGCAGTACTTC.

In regard to this clonotype: Given a much more abundant clone one base away, this may be a read error. The chain links TRBV5-6 to TRBJ2-3; D is perhaps TRBD1 (6 bases). The CDR3 contains 12 residues. The germline V gene encodes CDR1 SGHDT and CDR2 YYEEEE. The CDR3, as DNA: TGTGCCAGCAGCCAAGAGACAGGTACGCAGTATTTT. Translation: CASSQETGTQYF.

The chain employs TRBV6-1 and TRBJ2-7; D not resolved. The CDR3 sequence is 12 residues long. The germline CDR1 and CDR2 sequences are MNHNS and SASEGT. V lost 8 bases and J lost 5, with 13 bases in between. The CDR3 loop reads CASQWRPNEQYF. In DNA, the CDR3 is TGTGCCAGCCAGTGGCGCCCCAACGAGCAGTACTTC.

The V and J genes are TRBV7-2 and TRBJ2-1; 7 bases are shared with TRBD2. The CDR3 length is 15 residues. Germline V CDR1 and CDR2: SGHTA, FQGNSA. With V trimmed by 2 bases and J by 3 bases, 4 bases remained unmatched. This CDR3 is CASSLSASGYNEQFF. The CDR3 DNA sequence: TGTGCCAGCAGCTTAAGTGCTAGCGGCTACAATGAGCAGTTCTTC. Combining the CDR3 with reference TRBV7-2 and TRBJ2-1 gives the whole variable domain GAGVSQSPSNKVTEKGKDVELRCDPISGHTALYWYRQSLGQGLEFLIYFQGNSAPDKSGLPSDRFSAERTGGSVSTLTIQRTQQEDSAVYLCASSLSASGYNEQFFGPGTRLTVL.

The chain is built from TRBV4-3 and TRBJ2-7; no definite D call. Germline-derived CDR1 and CDR2 are LGHNA and YSLEER. The V end lost 0 bases, the J end lost 2 bases, and 8 bases lay between the germline ends. The CDR3 runs 14 residues. The CDR3 DNA sequence: TGCGCCAGCAGCCAAGAAACCGCAACCTACGAGCAGTACTTC. The encoded protein is CASSQETATYEQYF.

This clonotype was observed a handful of times. The chain couples TRBV15 to TRBJ2-6; the D gene is possibly TRBD1 (6 bases). This CDR3 spans 21 amino acids. The V end lost 1 base, the J end lost 0 bases, and 22 bases lay between the germline ends. The germline gives CDR1 LNHNV, CDR2 YYDKDF (reference sequence). CDR3: CATSRVNRPGQPLSGANVLTF. CDR3 bases: TGTGCCACCAGCAGAGTTAATCGACCGGGACAACCGCTCTCTGGGGCCAACGTCCTGACTTTC.

The genes are TRBV7-2 and TRBJ2-5, with no clear D. V was clipped by 6 bases and J by 4 bases, with 12 bases between them. This CDR3 has 13 residues. CDR1 and CDR2 from the germline V gene are SGHTA and FQGNSA. The chain's CDR3 is CASSSSRLETQYF. CDR3 DNA: TGTGCCAGCAGTTCAAGTAGGCTAGAGACCCAGTACTTC.

The chain recombines TRBV7-2 with TRBJ2-3, with a weak D call TRBD2 (5 bases). V was shortened by 2 bases and J by 4 bases, with 10 bases between the two germline ends. From germline, CDR1 is SGHTA and CDR2 FQGNSA. The CDR3 covers 14 residues. The CDR3 sequence: CASSLRGKSDTQYF. CDR3 DNA sequence: TGTGCCAGCAGCTTAAGAGGGAAGTCAGATACGCAGTATTTT.